The clone carrying this T cell receptor (beta chain) has only a few counts. Its specificity is unknown. The V end was cut by 4 bases, the J end by 8 bases, with 12 bases between. Germline CDR1 and CDR2: SQVTM and ANQGSEA. CDR3 length equals 12 residues. The data were taken from a study of cytomegalovirus exposure and HLA in healthy donors. Primers included in the PCR were 60 Vbeta and 13 Jbeta primers. Here immunoSEQ multiplex PCR was the method, and the copy in TCRdb shows in-frame clones only, minus some. Found here are 150,000 to 200,000 clones, roughly 68% of them singletons; the top ten hold 1.5% to 2%. Regarding the study as a whole: Later work showed greater clonal expansion in HLA-associated TCR beta chains than in equally common others. In a later analysis, common viral pathogens appeared linked to several of the most significant clusters.

The sample was PBMCs. This clonotype originated in a woman aged 25 to 39 in good health and CMV-seronegative. The rearrangement joins TRBV29-1 to TRBJ2-4, with a weak D call TRBD2 (6 bases). For the CDR3, the DNA is TGCAGCGTTGTAGGAGGGACTTACATTCAGTACTTC. This codes for CSVVGGTYIQYF. The whole variable domain, filled in from reference TRBV29-1 and TRBJ2-4, reads SAVISQKPSRDICQRGTSLTIQCQVDSQVTMMFWYRQQPGQSLTLIATANQGSEATYESGFVIDKFPISRPNLTFSTLTVSNMSPEDSSIYLCSVVGGTYIQYFGAGTRLSVL.